The rows below give T cell receptor beta chains drawn from one sample of a study of blood T cell repertoires in COVID-19. Libraries were prepared by immunoSEQ multiplex PCR; TCRdb keeps only in-frame clonotypes and omits some of them. The repertoire holds more than 95,000 clones, around 82% seen once, with about 5% in the top ten. The specimen sequenced was peripheral blood. The receptors here all came from a man aged 55 to 70 with acute or convalescent COVID-19. The CDR3 runs from the conserved cysteine through the conserved F or W. Fields, in order: D gene, J gene, V gene, clone size, CDR3 protein, CDR3 DNA. D genes are given only for firm matches. Some rows have no size entry. The others give once, few or many, or a class for an expanded clone.

. | TRBJ1-4 | TRBV9 | . | CASSVTQGTNEKLFF | TGTGCCAGCAGCGTAACACAGGGCACTAATGAAAAACTGTTTTTT
. | TRBJ1-2 | TRBV6-1 | . | CASSEVRENYGYTF | TGTGCCAGCAGTGAAGTGCGGGAGAACTATGGCTACACCTTC
. | TRBJ1-2 | TRBV6-2/TRBV6-3 | . | CASSANRIDYGYTF | TGTGCCAGCAGCGCCAACAGGATCGACTATGGCTACACCTTC
. | TRBJ1-5 | TRBV10-3 | . | CAITEDRDQPQHF | TGTGCCATCACAGAGGATCGGGATCAGCCCCAGCATTTT
. | TRBJ1-2 | TRBV3-1/TRBV3-2 | . | CASSQEYRSGYTF | TGTGCCAGCAGCCAAGAATACAGGTCCGGCTACACCTTC
TRBD2 | TRBJ2-1 | TRBV27 | . | CASSLGMTSGGGGEQFF | TGTGCCAGCAGTTTGGGCATGACTAGCGGGGGAGGGGGTGAGCAGTTCTTC
. | TRBJ1-5 | TRBV19 | . | CASNGGSNQPQHF | TGTGCCAGCAACGGGGGTAGCAATCAGCCCCAGCATTTT
TRBD1 | TRBJ2-5 | TRBV3-1/TRBV3-2 | . | CASSLKKGTGRETQYF | TGTGCCAGCAGCCTCAAAAAGGGGACAGGGCGGGAGACCCAGTACTTC
TRBD1 | TRBJ2-1 | TRBV6-4 | . | CASSYLWDRCVEQFF | TGTGCCAGCAGCTACCTCTGGGACAGGTGTGTGGAGCAGTTCTTC
. | TRBJ1-2 | TRBV7-8 | . | CASSTQIGRLGANYGYTF | TGTGCCAGCAGCACACAAATCGGGCGGTTGGGAGCTAACTATGGCTACACCTTC
TRBD2 | TRBJ2-2 | TRBV5-1 | . | CASSPLSGLDTGELFF | TGCGCCAGCAGCCCCCTTAGCGGGTTGGACACCGGGGAGCTGTTTTTT
. | TRBJ1-3 | TRBV2 | few | CASSGLIQGSGNTIYF | TGTGCCAGCAGTGGGCTGATACAGGGCTCTGGAAACACCATATATTTT
TRBD1 | TRBJ2-2 | TRBV28 | once | CASSFISGTGPGELFF | TGTGCCAGCAGTTTTATCTCAGGGACAGGGCCCGGGGAGCTGTTTTTT
. | TRBJ1-1 | TRBV11-3 | few | CASSLGAQGRNEAFF | TGTGCCAGCAGCTTAGGGGCACAGGGCAGAAATGAAGCTTTCTTT
. | TRBJ1-1 | TRBV18 | . | CASSPIQQGWDTEAFF | TGTGCCAGCTCACCAATACAACAGGGATGGGACACTGAAGCTTTCTTT
. | TRBJ1-5 | TRBV28 | . | CASLGTDNSNQPQHF | TGTGCCAGCTTAGGCACAGATAATAGCAATCAGCCCCAGCATTTT
. | TRBJ1-2 | TRBV2 | . | CASSPRQYNYGYTF | TGTGCCAGCAGTCCGAGGCAGTATAACTATGGCTACACCTTC
. | TRBJ2-7 | TRBV5-6 | . | CASSWGPNDEQYF | TGTGCCAGCAGCTGGGGGCCTAATGACGAGCAGTACTTC